This paragraph reports one T cell receptor beta chain. What it binds is not known. This sample is drawn from a study of OX40 agonist ivuxolimab in advanced cancers. Study overall: Patients enrolled in dose escalation were diagnosed with hepatocellular carcinoma, melanoma, renal cell or head and neck cancer. Of mixed ages from about 20 to 90 and averaging approximately 60 years, the group was just under 85% male. Patients with prior anti-PD-1, anti-PD-L1 or anti-CTLA-4 therapy were eligible; roughly 40% had some.

Study conclusions and caveats: At doses 0.1 to 3.0 mg/kg, CD4+ and CD8+ clones expanded.

Generated by immunoSEQ multiplex PCR, the TCRdb table keeps only in-frame clones and is missing some. In the table there are around 89,000 clones, around 90% of which are singletons. Specimen: CD4+ or CD8+ T cells sorted from blood, collected in a trial of the OX40 agonist ivuxolimab. The origin of this receptor is an adult with an advanced solid tumor such as melanoma, head and neck, liver or kidney cancer.

Here the CDR3 reads CASSFLGPTSGANVLTF. CDR3 DNA sequence: TGCGCCAGCAGCTTCTTGGGGCCCACCTCTGGGGCCAACGTCCTGACTTTC. The V call is TRBV5-1, the J call TRBJ2-6; maybe TRBD1 (5 bases). The CDR3 loop spans 17 amino acids. Trimming left V 2 bases short and J 0 bases short, with 12 bases between. CDR1 and CDR2 from the germline V gene are SGHRS and YFSETQ.